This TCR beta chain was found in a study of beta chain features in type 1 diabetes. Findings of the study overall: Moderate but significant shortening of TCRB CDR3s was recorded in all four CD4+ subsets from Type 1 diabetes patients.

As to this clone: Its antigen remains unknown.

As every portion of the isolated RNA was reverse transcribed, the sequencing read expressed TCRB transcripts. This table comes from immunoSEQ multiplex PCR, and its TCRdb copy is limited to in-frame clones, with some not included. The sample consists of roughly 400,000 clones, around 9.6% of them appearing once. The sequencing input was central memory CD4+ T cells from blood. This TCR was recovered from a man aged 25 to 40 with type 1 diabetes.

The CDR3 loop is CASSITSGSNYEQYF. Written as DNA, the CDR3 is TGTGCCAGTAGTATCACTAGCGGGAGTAACTACGAGCAGTACTTC. The J gene is TRBJ2-7, the V gene TRBV19; 11 bases agree with TRBD2. The germline gives CDR1 LNHDA, CDR2 SQIVND (reference sequence). The J segment lost 3 bases and the V segment lost 3 bases, leaving 4 bases of the junction unmatched. The CDR3 extends over 15 amino acids.